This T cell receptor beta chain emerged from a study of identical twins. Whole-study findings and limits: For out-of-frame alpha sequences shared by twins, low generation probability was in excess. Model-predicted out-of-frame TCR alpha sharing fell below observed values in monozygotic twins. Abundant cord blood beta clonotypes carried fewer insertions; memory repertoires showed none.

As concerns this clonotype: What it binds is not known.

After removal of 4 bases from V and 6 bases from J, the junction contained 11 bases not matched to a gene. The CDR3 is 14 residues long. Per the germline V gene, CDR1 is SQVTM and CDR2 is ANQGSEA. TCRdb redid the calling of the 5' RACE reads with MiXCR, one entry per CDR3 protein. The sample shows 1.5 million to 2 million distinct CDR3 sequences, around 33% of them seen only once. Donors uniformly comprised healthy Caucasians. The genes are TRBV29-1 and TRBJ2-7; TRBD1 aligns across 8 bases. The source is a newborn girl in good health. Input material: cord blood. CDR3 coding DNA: TGCAGCGTTGCCCACGGATTCACAGGGGGCGAGCAGTACTTC. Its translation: CSVAHGFTGGEQYF.